Detailed here is one TCR beta chain. Its antigen is unidentified. The data originate from a study of shared clonotypes between healthy human individuals. Across the whole study: Donor composition was a couple of women and a few men, aged 18 to 49. Study-level findings and limits: Sharing across four donors was highest in naive CD4 (roughly 5%) and lowest in memory CD8 (around 0.4%).

Measured with immunoSEQ multiplex PCR; TCRdb has only the in-frame clones, and not every one. The sample holds 2 million to 2.5 million clones, less than 95% seen once. This CDR3 spans 15 amino acids. The V end lost 3 bases, the J end lost 3 bases, and 13 bases lay between the germline ends. Germline CDR1 SGHNT, CDR2 YYREEE (reference sequence). Into CD45RA+ naive and CD45RA-negative memory subsets, the CD4+ cells were split. This sequence was found in a young man in good health. Some clones in this sample may be carry-over from other donors' samples. The V call is TRBV5-4, the J call TRBJ2-1, with unresolved D. The sample was naive CD4+ T cells from PBMCs. The subset was: CD45RA+ positively selected. The CDR3 loop reads CASSYTGWSYNEQFF. As DNA, the CDR3 is TGTGCCAGCAGCTATACCGGGTGGAGCTACAATGAGCAGTTCTTC.